The 2 T cell receptor beta chains presented below share a single source sample, sequenced in a study of radiation and T cells in renal cell carcinoma. Sequencing used immunoSEQ multiplex PCR; TCRdb keeps in-frame clones, though not all of them. The data contain some 70,000 clones, around 76% of them singletons. The sample's time point: blood 2 weeks post-SBRT. As for treatment: 15 Gy SBRT to primary tumor, nephrectomy 4 weeks later. The material was blood, obtained from a patient whose treatment included radiotherapy and nephrectomy. The receptors were gathered from a man aged 60-69 years with renal cell carcinoma.

The chain recombines TRBV10-1 with TRBJ2-2, with D possibly TRBD1 on 6 matching bases. V shed 10 bases and J shed 4 bases, with 13 bases lying between them. Germline values: CDR1 WNHNN, CDR2 SYGVQD (reference sequence). The CDR3 runs to 13 residues. This CDR3 reads CATRTTGTGELFF. The CDR3 DNA reads TGCGCCACCCGGACGACAGGCACCGGGGAGCTGTTTTTT.

The chain combines TRBV7-2 with TRBJ2-5; no firm D call. The CDR3 is made up of 14 amino acids. Germline CDR1 and CDR2: SGHTA and FQGNSA. V lost 3 bases and J lost 5, with 13 bases in between. CDR3 sequence: CASSLVRSTETQYF. The CDR3 DNA is TGTGCCAGCAGCTTGGTGCGGAGTACCGAGACCCAGTACTTC.